Reported below is one T cell receptor (beta chain). Its antigen remains unidentified. Using immunoSEQ multiplex PCR, the repertoire was profiled, and TCRdb retains in-frame clones only, with some absent. Of some 190,000 clones listed, roughly nine tenths are singletons. The sample comes from a study of T cell responses to AZD1222 COVID-19 vaccine. Study results and caveats: Spike-specific TCR repertoires showed rising breadth and depth after two AZD1222 doses. Clonal diversity was possibly underestimated; the donors were predominantly white British and more often female.

CDR1 and CDR2 from the germline V gene are WSHSY and SAAADI. The V end lost 5 bases, the J end lost 11 bases, and 22 bases lay between the germline ends. There are 15 residues in the CDR3. Analysis merged second doses at about 4 or about 12 weeks. This chain uses TRBV10-2 with TRBJ1-5, with D unclear. Here the sequenced sample was peripheral blood, taken 28 days after the second AZD1222 dose. The receptor was derived from an adult who received the AZD1222 COVID-19 vaccine. For the CDR3, the DNA is TGCGCCAGCAGTATTCTAAACTCCGGGCAGTCAGCCCAGCATTTT. It yields the protein CASSILNSGQSAQHF.